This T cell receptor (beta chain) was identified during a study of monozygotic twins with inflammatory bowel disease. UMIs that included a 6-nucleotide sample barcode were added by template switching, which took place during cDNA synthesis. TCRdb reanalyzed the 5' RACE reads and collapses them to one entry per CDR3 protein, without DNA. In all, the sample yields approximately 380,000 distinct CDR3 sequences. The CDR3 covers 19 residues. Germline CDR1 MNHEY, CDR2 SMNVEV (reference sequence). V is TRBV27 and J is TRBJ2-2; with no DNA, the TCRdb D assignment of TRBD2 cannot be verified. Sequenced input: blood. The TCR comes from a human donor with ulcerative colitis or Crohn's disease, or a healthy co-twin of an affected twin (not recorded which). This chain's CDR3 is CASSLSPPSGGPGTGELFF.